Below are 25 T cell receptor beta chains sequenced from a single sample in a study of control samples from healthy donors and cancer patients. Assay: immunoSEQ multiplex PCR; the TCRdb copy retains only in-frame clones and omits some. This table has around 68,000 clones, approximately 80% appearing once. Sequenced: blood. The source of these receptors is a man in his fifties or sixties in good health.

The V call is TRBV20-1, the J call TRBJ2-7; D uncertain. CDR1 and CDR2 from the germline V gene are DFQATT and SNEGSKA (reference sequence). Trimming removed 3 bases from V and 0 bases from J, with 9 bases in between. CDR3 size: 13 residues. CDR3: CSASTESSYEQYF. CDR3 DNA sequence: TGCAGTGCTAGTACGGAGAGCTCCTACGAGCAGTACTTC.

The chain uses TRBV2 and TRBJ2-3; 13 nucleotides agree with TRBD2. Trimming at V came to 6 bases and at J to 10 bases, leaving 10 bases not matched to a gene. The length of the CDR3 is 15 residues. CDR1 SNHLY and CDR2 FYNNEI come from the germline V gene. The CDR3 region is CASRSDGTSGISQYF. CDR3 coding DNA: TGTGCCAGCAGATCGGACGGGACTAGCGGGATTTCGCAGTATTTT. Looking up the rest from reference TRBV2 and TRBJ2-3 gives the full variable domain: EPEVTQTPSHQVTQMGQEVILRCVPISNHLYFYWYRQILGQKVEFLVSFYNNEISEKSEIFDDQFSVERPDGSNFTLKIRSTKLEDSAMYFCASRSDGTSGISQYFGPGTRLTVL.

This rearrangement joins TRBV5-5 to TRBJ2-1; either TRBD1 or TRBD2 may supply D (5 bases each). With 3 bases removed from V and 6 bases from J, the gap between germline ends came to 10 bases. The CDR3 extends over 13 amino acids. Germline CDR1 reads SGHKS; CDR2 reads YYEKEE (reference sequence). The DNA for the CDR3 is TGTGCCAGCAGCTGGGGGATTTCCAATGAGCAGTTCTTC. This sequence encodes CASSWGISNEQFF.

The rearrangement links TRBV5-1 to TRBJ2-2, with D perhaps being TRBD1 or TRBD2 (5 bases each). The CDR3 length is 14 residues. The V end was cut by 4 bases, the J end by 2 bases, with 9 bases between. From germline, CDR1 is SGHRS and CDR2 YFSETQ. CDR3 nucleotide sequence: TGCGCCAGCAGCCAGGGAGTTAACACCGGGGAGCTGTTTTTT. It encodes CASSQGVNTGELFF.

This chain's CDR3 is CASSSGPHYGYTF. CDR3 nucleotide sequence: TGTGCCAGCAGCTCCGGGCCCCATTATGGCTACACCTTC. The chain is built from TRBV12-3 or TRBV12-4 and TRBJ1-2; D is ambiguous. V was shortened by 6 bases and J by 5 bases, with 13 bases between the two germline ends. This CDR3 has 13 residues.

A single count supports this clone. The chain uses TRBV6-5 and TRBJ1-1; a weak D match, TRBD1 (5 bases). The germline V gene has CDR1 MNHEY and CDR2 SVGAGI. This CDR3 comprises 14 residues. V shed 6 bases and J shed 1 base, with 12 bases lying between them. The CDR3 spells CASRRERGNTEAFF. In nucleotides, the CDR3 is TGTGCCAGCAGGAGGGAAAGGGGGAACACTGAAGCTTTCTTT.

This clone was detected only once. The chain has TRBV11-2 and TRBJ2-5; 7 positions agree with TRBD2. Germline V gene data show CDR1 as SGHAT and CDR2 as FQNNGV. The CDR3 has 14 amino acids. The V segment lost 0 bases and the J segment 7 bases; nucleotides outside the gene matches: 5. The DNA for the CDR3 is TGTGCCAGCAGCTTAGATCGCGGGAGCGGGACCCAGTACTTC. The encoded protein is CASSLDRGSGTQYF.

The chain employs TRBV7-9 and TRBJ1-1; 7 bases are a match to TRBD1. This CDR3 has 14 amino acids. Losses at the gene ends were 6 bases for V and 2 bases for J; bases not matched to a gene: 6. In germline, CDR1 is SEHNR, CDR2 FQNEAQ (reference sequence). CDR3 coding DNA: TGTGCCAGCAGGTCGACAGGGCTAAACACTGAAGCTTTCTTT. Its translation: CASRSTGLNTEAFF.

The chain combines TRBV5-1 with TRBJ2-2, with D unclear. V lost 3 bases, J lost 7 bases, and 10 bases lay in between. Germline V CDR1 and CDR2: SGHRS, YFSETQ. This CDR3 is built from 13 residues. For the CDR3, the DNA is TGCGCCAGCAGCTCCCATTTGGTCGGGGAGCTGTTTTTT. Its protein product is CASSSHLVGELFF.

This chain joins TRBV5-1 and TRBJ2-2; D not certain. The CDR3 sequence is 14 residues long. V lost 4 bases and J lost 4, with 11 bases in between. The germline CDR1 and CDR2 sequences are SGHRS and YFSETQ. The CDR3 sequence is CASSGVGVTGELFF. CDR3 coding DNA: TGCGCCAGCAGCGGGGTTGGGGTCACCGGGGAGCTGTTTTTT.

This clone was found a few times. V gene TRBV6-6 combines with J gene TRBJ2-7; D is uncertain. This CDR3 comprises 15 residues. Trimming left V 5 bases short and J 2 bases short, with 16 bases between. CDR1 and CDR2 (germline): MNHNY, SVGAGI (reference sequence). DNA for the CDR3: TGTGCCAGCAGTCCCCGGGCAGACCAAACCTACGAGCAGTACTTC. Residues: CASSPRADQTYEQYF.

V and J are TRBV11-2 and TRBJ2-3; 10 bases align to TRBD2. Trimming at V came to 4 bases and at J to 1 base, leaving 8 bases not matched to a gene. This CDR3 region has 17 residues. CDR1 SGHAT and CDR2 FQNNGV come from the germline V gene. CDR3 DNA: TGTGCCAGCAGCTGGCCCTTCGGGACTAGCGGCACAGATACGCAGTATTTT. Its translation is CASSWPFGTSGTDTQYF. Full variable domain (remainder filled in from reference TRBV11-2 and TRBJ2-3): EAGVAQSPRYKIIEKRQSVAFWCNPISGHATLYWYQQILGQGPKLLIQFQNNGVVDDSQLPKDRFSAERLKGVDSTLKIQPAKLEDSAVYLCASSWPFGTSGTDTQYFGPGTRLTVL.

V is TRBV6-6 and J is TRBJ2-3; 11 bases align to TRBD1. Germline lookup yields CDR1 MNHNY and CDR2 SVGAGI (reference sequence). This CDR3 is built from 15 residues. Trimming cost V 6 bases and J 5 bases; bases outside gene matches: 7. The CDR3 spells CASSPGQGEKDTQYF. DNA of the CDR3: TGTGCCAGCAGCCCGGGACAGGGGGAGAAAGATACGCAGTATTTT.

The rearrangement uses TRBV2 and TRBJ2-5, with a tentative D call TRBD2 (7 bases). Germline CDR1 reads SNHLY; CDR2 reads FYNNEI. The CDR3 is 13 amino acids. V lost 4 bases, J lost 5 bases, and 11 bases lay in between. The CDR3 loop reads CASSVGGLETQYF. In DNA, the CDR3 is TGTGCCAGCAGTGTGGGGGGGCTGGAGACCCAGTACTTC.

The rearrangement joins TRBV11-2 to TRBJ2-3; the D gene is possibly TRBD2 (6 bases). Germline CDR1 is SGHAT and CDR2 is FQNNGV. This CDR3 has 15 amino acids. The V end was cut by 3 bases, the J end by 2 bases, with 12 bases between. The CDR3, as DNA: TGTGCCAGCAGCTTCCAGGGACTTGTCACAGATACGCAGTATTTT. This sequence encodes CASSFQGLVTDTQYF.

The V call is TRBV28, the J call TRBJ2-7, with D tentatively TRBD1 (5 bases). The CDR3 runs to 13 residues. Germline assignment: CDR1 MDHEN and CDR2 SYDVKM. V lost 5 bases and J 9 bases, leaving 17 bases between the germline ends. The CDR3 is CASSTYRKGVQYF. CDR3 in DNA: TGTGCCAGCAGTACATACAGGAAAGGTGTGCAGTACTTC.

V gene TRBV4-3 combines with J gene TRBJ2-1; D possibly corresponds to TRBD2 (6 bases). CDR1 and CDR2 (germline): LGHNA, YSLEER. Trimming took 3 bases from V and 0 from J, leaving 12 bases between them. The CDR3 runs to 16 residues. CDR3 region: CASSQGGASSYNEQFF. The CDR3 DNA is TGCGCCAGCAGCCAGGGCGGGGCTAGCTCCTACAATGAGCAGTTCTTC.

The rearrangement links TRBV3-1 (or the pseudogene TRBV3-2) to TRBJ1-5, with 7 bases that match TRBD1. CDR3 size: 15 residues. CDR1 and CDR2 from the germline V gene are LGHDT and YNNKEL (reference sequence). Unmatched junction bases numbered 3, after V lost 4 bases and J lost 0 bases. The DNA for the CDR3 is TGTGCCAGCAGCCCGGGGACAGATAGCAATCAGCCCCAGCATTTT. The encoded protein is CASSPGTDSNQPQHF.

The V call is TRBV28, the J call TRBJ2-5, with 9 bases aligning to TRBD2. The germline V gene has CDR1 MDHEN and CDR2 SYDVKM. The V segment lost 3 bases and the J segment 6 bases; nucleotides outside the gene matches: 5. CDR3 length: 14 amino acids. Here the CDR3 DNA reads TGTGCCAGCAGTTTGGCGGGAGGGAGGAAGACCCAGTACTTC. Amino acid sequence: CASSLAGGRKTQYF.

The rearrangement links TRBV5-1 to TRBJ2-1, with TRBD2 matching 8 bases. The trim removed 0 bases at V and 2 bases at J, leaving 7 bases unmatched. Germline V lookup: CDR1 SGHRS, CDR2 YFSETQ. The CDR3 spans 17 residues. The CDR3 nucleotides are TGCGCCAGCAGCTTGGATGCAGCGGGGGACCCCTACAATGAGCAGTTCTTC. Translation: CASSLDAAGDPYNEQFF.

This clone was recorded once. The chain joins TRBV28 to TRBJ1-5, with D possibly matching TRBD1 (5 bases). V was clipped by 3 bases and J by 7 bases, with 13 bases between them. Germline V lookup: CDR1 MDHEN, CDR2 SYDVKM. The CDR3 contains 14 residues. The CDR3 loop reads CASSLSQGWQPQHF. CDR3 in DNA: TGTGCCAGCAGTTTGAGTCAGGGATGGCAGCCCCAGCATTTT.

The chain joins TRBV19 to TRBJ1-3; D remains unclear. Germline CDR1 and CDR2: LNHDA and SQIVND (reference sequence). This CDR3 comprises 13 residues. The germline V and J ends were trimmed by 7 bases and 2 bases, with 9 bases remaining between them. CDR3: CASTPFPGNTIYF. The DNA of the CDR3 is TGTGCCAGTACCCCTTTCCCTGGAAACACCATATATTTT.

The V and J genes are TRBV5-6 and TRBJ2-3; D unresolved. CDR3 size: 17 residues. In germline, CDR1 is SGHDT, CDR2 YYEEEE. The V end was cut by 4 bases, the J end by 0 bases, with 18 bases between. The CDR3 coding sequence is TGTGCCAGCAGCCAGCCCTTGGGAACCCATAGCACAGATACGCAGTATTTT. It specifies CASSQPLGTHSTDTQYF.

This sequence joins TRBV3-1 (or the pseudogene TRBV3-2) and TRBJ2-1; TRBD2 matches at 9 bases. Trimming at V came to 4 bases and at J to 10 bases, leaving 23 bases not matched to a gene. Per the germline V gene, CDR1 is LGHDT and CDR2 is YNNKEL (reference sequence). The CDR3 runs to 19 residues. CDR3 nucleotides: TGTGCCAGCAGCCCCCCCTTGACCTGGCTAGCGGGACCCAAGGAAGAGCAGTTCTTC. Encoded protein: CASSPPLTWLAGPKEEQFF.

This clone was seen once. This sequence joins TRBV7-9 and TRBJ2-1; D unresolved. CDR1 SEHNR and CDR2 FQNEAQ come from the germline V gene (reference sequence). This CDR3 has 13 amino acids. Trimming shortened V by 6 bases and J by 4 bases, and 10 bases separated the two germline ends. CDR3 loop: CASRPSEYNEQFF. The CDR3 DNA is TGTGCCAGCAGGCCGAGCGAGTACAATGAGCAGTTCTTC.